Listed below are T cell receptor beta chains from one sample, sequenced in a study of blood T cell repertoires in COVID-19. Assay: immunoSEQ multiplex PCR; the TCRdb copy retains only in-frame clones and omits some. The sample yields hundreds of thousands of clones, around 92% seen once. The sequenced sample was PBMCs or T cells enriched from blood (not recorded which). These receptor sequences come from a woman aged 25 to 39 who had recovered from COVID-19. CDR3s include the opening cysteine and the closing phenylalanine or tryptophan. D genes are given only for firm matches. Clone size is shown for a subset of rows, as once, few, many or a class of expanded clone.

CDR3 DNA: TGTGCCAGCAGCGGGATAGGGCAGGGCCATGGCTACACCTTC
CDR3 protein: CASSGIGQGHGYTF
clone size: -
J gene: TRBJ1-2
D gene: -
V gene: TRBV9

CDR3 DNA: TGTGCCATCAGTGAGTCTTTAGGGGACTTTGGAGAGACCCAGTACTTC
CDR3 protein: CAISESLGDFGETQYF
clone size: -
J gene: TRBJ2-5
D gene: -
V gene: TRBV10-3

CDR3 DNA: TGTGCCTGGAGTCCTGAAGGAGGGCTGCGAACCTTC
CDR3 protein: CAWSPEGGLRTF
clone size: -
J gene: TRBJ1-2
D gene: -
V gene: TRBV30

CDR3 DNA: TGTGCCAGCAGCTTAGTGGCCCCGGGGGGCGGCTACACCTTC
CDR3 protein: CASSLVAPGGGYTF
clone size: -
J gene: TRBJ1-2
D gene: -
V gene: TRBV7-9

CDR3 DNA: TGCGCCAGCAGCTCGGGACAGGGCGTCTATGGCTACACCTTC
CDR3 protein: CASSSGQGVYGYTF
clone size: -
J gene: TRBJ1-2
D gene: TRBD1
V gene: TRBV5-1

CDR3 DNA: TGTGCCAGTAGGCAACAGGGGGCTGACACTGAAGCTTTCTTT
CDR3 protein: CASRQQGADTEAFF
clone size: -
J gene: TRBJ1-1
D gene: TRBD1
V gene: TRBV19

CDR3 DNA: TGTGCCAGCAGCCCTCGGGCAGGGGGCACTGAAGCTTTCTTT
CDR3 protein: CASSPRAGGTEAFF
clone size: -
J gene: TRBJ1-1
D gene: TRBD1
V gene: TRBV5-4

CDR3 DNA: TGTGCCAGCAGCCAAGGTGGACGCTTCGTAAGTCGGGAGGGGTACAATGAGCAGTTCTTC
CDR3 protein: CASSQGGRFVSREGYNEQFF
clone size: -
J gene: TRBJ2-1
D gene: TRBD2
V gene: TRBV4-2

CDR3 DNA: TGTGCCAGCAGCTTAGGGACTAGTCTCTTGGACGAGCAGTACTTC
CDR3 protein: CASSLGTSLLDEQYF
clone size: -
J gene: TRBJ2-7
D gene: TRBD2
V gene: TRBV7-2

CDR3 DNA: TGTGCCAGCAGAGGCCTAAATTTTACAGGGGCCCGCGAGCAGTACTTC
CDR3 protein: CASRGLNFTGAREQYF
clone size: -
J gene: TRBJ2-7
D gene: TRBD1
V gene: TRBV11-2

CDR3 DNA: TGTGCCAGCAGCGCCAGGACAGGTGATTTATCCGTGAACACTGAAGCTTTCTTT
CDR3 protein: CASSARTGDLSVNTEAFF
clone size: -
J gene: TRBJ1-1
D gene: TRBD1
V gene: TRBV9

CDR3 DNA: TGTGCCAGCAGCCTCAGACAGGGAAGCCACGAGCAGTACTTC
CDR3 protein: CASSLRQGSHEQYF
clone size: -
J gene: TRBJ2-7
D gene: TRBD1
V gene: TRBV13

CDR3 DNA: TGTGCCATCACCAACGGGGACCCGGGGACACCGCAGTATTTT
CDR3 protein: CAITNGDPGTPQYF
clone size: -
J gene: TRBJ2-3
D gene: -
V gene: TRBV10-3

CDR3 DNA: TGCGCCAGCAGCCAAGAGCGGAGGGGCCCGGGTTTTAGGGACACTGAAGCTTTCTTT
CDR3 protein: CASSQERRGPGFRDTEAFF
clone size: -
J gene: TRBJ1-1
D gene: -
V gene: TRBV4-1

CDR3 DNA: TGTGCCAGCAGCTTACAGGGGGCAAGCAATCAGCCCCAGCATTTT
CDR3 protein: CASSLQGASNQPQHF
clone size: -
J gene: TRBJ1-5
D gene: TRBD1
V gene: TRBV7-9

CDR3 DNA: TGTGCCAGCAGCCCTCTAGCGGAACCCTACGAGCAGTACTTC
CDR3 protein: CASSPLAEPYEQYF
clone size: -
J gene: TRBJ2-7
D gene: TRBD2
V gene: TRBV9

CDR3 DNA: TGTGCCAGCAGTTTAAGGGGATATGGGCAGCCCCAGCATTTT
CDR3 protein: CASSLRGYGQPQHF
clone size: -
J gene: TRBJ1-5
D gene: -
V gene: TRBV27

CDR3 DNA: TGCGCCAGCAGCCGGGACAGGGGCTTATTTTATCCGTGGTTCTTC
CDR3 protein: CASSRDRGLFYPWFF
clone size: -
J gene: TRBJ2-1
D gene: TRBD1
V gene: TRBV5-1

CDR3 DNA: TGCGCCAGCAGCCCCGCCGGGGAGCCCTACGAGCAGTACTTC
CDR3 protein: CASSPAGEPYEQYF
clone size: -
J gene: TRBJ2-7
D gene: -
V gene: TRBV5-1

CDR3 DNA: TGTGCCAGCAGTTACCGGGGGTTGGATTCTGGAAACACCATATATTTT
CDR3 protein: CASSYRGLDSGNTIYF
clone size: -
J gene: TRBJ1-3
D gene: -
V gene: TRBV6-5

CDR3 DNA: TGTGCCAGCAGGACGGCGGGCATCGGCTACACCTTC
CDR3 protein: CASRTAGIGYTF
clone size: -
J gene: TRBJ1-2
D gene: -
V gene: TRBV11-2

CDR3 DNA: TGCGCCAGCACGCAGGGGGCTTCTATCACTGAAGCTTTCTTT
CDR3 protein: CASTQGASITEAFF
clone size: -
J gene: TRBJ1-1
D gene: TRBD1
V gene: TRBV5-1

CDR3 DNA: TGTGCCAGCAGCTTGGGACTAGCGGGAGAAACAGATACGCAGTATTTT
CDR3 protein: CASSLGLAGETDTQYF
clone size: -
J gene: TRBJ2-3
D gene: TRBD2
V gene: TRBV11-3

CDR3 DNA: TGCAGCGTTAGGGGAGATACGACTAGCGGGAGGGCCCACGAGCAGTACTTC
CDR3 protein: CSVRGDTTSGRAHEQYF
clone size: -
J gene: TRBJ2-7
D gene: TRBD2
V gene: TRBV29-1

CDR3 DNA: TGTGCCAGCAGCTTAATAGGACAGGGGGCGGATTCACCCCTCCACTTT
CDR3 protein: CASSLIGQGADSPLHF
clone size: -
J gene: TRBJ1-6
D gene: TRBD1
V gene: TRBV7-9

CDR3 DNA: TGTGCCAGCAGCTCGAGGACAGAGAACACCGGGGAGCTGTTTTTT
CDR3 protein: CASSSRTENTGELFF
clone size: -
J gene: TRBJ2-2
D gene: -
V gene: TRBV11-2

CDR3 DNA: TGTGCCAGCAGTGAAACGCACGGGAATATTAACTATGGCTACACCTTC
CDR3 protein: CASSETHGNINYGYTF
clone size: -
J gene: TRBJ1-2
D gene: -
V gene: TRBV2

CDR3 DNA: TGTGCCACCAGTGAAGGGACAAGTTTAGAGCTGTTTTTT
CDR3 protein: CATSEGTSLELFF
clone size: -
J gene: TRBJ2-2
D gene: -
V gene: TRBV24-1

CDR3 DNA: TGCGCCAGCAGCTTAACAAGTCAGACTGAAGCTTTCTTT
CDR3 protein: CASSLTSQTEAFF
clone size: -
J gene: TRBJ1-1
D gene: -
V gene: TRBV5-1

CDR3 DNA: TGTGCCAGCTCACCTATGGCTGAGGCCTCCTACGAGCAGTACTTC
CDR3 protein: CASSPMAEASYEQYF
clone size: -
J gene: TRBJ2-7
D gene: -
V gene: TRBV18

CDR3 DNA: TGTGCCAGCAGCTTGATAAGTGGGACAGGGGGCCACGAGCAGTACTTC
CDR3 protein: CASSLISGTGGHEQYF
clone size: -
J gene: TRBJ2-7
D gene: TRBD1
V gene: TRBV5-6

CDR3 DNA: TGTGCCAGTAGTATGGGACAGGGGGCCAATGAAGCTTTCTTT
CDR3 protein: CASSMGQGANEAFF
clone size: once
J gene: TRBJ1-1
D gene: TRBD1
V gene: TRBV19

CDR3 DNA: TGTGCCAGCAGTTTATTCCAGGCCAAATCCCCTATGGCCTACACCTTC
CDR3 protein: CASSLFQAKSPMAYTF
clone size: -
J gene: TRBJ1-2
D gene: -
V gene: TRBV28